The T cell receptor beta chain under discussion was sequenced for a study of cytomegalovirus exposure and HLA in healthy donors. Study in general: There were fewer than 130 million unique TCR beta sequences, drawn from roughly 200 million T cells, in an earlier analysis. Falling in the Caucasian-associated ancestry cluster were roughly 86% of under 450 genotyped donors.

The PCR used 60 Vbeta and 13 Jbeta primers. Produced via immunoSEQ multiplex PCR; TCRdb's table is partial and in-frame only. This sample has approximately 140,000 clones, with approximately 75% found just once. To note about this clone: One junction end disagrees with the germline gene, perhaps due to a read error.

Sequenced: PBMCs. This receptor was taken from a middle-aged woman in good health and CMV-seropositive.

The CDR3 is CASSSTPNTDTQYF. The CDR3 DNA follows: TGTGCTAGCAGCTCCACACCGAACACAGATACGCAGTATTTT. The V and J genes are TRBV7-7 and TRBJ2-3; D remains ambiguous. CDR3 size: 14 residues. Germline V CDR1 and CDR2: SSHAT, FNYEAQ (reference sequence).